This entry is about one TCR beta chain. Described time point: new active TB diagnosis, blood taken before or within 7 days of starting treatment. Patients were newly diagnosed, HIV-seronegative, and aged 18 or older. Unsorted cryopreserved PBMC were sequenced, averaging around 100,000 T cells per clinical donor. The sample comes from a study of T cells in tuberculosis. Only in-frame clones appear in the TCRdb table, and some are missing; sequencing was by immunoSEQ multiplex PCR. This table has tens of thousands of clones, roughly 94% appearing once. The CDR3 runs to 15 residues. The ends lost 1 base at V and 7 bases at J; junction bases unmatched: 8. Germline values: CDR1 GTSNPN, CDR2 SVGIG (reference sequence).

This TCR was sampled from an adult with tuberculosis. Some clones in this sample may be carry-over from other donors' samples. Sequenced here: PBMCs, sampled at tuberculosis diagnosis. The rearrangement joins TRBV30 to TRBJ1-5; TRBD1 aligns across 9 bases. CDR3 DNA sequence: TGTGCCTGGAGTGCCGCTGGGACAGGGAGACAGCCCCAGCATTTT. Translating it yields CAWSAAGTGRQPQHF.